This TCR beta chain derives from a study of T cell changes during pregnancy in multiple sclerosis. The method was immunoSEQ multiplex PCR; TCRdb's version includes in-frame clones alone and lacks a portion of them. Here the sample spans around 40,000 clones, about 90% being singletons. V shed 5 bases and J shed 5 bases, with 19 bases lying between them. This CDR3 spans 15 amino acids. The V gene's germline CDR1 is MGHDK and CDR2 SYGVNS. The chain recombines TRBV25-1 with TRBJ2-7; possibly TRBD2 for D (7 bases). The sequences come from CD4+ T cells from peripheral blood mononuclear cells, collected in the third trimester of pregnancy. This sequence originates from a female donor in good health, enrolled as a control in a pregnancy study. The DNA of the CDR3 is TGTGCCAGCAGTCCCAGCTGGGGGGGGCGAAACGAGCAGTACTTC. Its protein product is CASSPSWGGRNEQYF.